Each of the 5 T cell receptor beta chains below was sequenced from the same sample in a study of blood T cell repertoires in COVID-19. Using immunoSEQ multiplex PCR, the repertoire was profiled, and TCRdb retains in-frame clones only, with some absent. The data show 25,000 to 30,000 clones, with 80% to 90% seen just once and roughly 9.6% held by the top ten. Sequenced input: peripheral blood. These receptors originate from a human donor in a cohort sampled during active COVID-19.

This sequence joins TRBV7-8 and TRBJ2-7; TRBD1 matches at 10 bases. This CDR3 comprises 14 residues. V lost 5 bases and J lost 3; bases outside the gene matches: 4. The germline V gene encodes CDR1 SGHVS and CDR2 FQNEAQ. DNA for the CDR3: TGTGCCAGCAGCAGGGGACAGGGGCACTACGAGCAGTACTTC. It encodes CASSRGQGHYEQYF.

The genes are TRBV7-3 and TRBJ2-7; TRBD1 matches 10 bases. The germline gives CDR1 SGHTA, CDR2 FQGTGA. The CDR3 is made up of 15 amino acids. J gave up 4 bases and V 1 base, and 4 bases lay outside the gene matches. The CDR3 sequence: CASSLKGTGEYEQYF. CDR3 nucleotide sequence: TGTGCCAGCAGCTTAAAAGGGACAGGGGAGTACGAGCAGTACTTC.

The J gene is TRBJ2-5, the V gene TRBV9, with 12 bases fitting TRBD2. CDR3 length: 15 amino acids. CDR1 SGDLS and CDR2 YYNGEE come from the germline V gene. V lost 0 bases, J lost 5 bases, and 2 bases stayed unmatched. This chain's CDR3 is CASSVAGLAGETQYF. DNA for the CDR3: TGTGCCAGCAGCGTAGCCGGACTAGCGGGGGAGACCCAGTACTTC.

V usage is TRBV2 and J usage is TRBJ1-2, with unresolved D. V was pared by 4 bases and J by 2 bases, with 17 bases between. Germline V gene data show CDR1 as SNHLY and CDR2 as FYNNEI. The CDR3 length is 16 residues. This chain's CDR3 is CASSAAGTKTNYGYTF. CDR3 nucleotide sequence: TGTGCCAGCAGTGCGGCGGGCACAAAGACCAACTATGGCTACACCTTC.

Only a few counts were recorded for this clone. V is TRBV2 and J is TRBJ2-7; unclear D gene. V shed 5 bases and J shed 2 bases, with 10 bases lying between them. The CDR3 runs 13 residues. The V gene's germline CDR1 is SNHLY and CDR2 FYNNEI. CDR3 in DNA: TGTGCCAGCAGTCCCCAGATTACCTACGAGCAGTACTTC. It translates to CASSPQITYEQYF. Looking up the rest from reference TRBV2 and TRBJ2-7 gives the full variable domain: EPEVTQTPSHQVTQMGQEVILRCVPISNHLYFYWYRQILGQKVEFLVSFYNNEISEKSEIFDDQFSVERPDGSNFTLKIRSTKLEDSAMYFCASSPQITYEQYFGPGTRLTVT.